The rows below give T cell receptor beta chains drawn from one sample of a study of blood T cells in healthy people across ages. From the 5' RACE reads, TCRdb called clonotypes with MiXCR, one entry per CDR3 protein. The table includes 1,100,000 or so distinct CDR3 sequences, over 35% detected once. The sequencing sample was made of blood. These receptor sequences come from a woman between 55 and 75 years old in good health. CDR3s include the opening cysteine and the closing phenylalanine or tryptophan. Each record gives: clone size, J gene, D gene, V gene, CDR3 protein, CDR3 DNA. A D gene is named only where the DNA matches it firmly. The size of a clone is reported for some rows only, either as once, few or many, or as a class for expanded clones.

clone size: NA
J gene: TRBJ2-7
D gene: NA
V gene: TRBV12-3/TRBV12-4
CDR3 protein: CASRATGKYEQYF
CDR3 DNA: TGTGCCAGCAGAGCAACGGGAAAATACGAGCAGTACTTC

clone size: few
J gene: TRBJ2-3
D gene: NA
V gene: TRBV20-1
CDR3 protein: CSAFDGDSTDTQYF
CDR3 DNA: TGCAGTGCTTTCGACGGAGATAGCACAGATACGCAGTATTTT

clone size: few
J gene: TRBJ2-5
D gene: NA
V gene: TRBV20-1
CDR3 protein: CTGSPAGETQYF
CDR3 DNA: TGCACGGGGAGCCCGGCCGGAGAGACCCAGTACTTC

clone size: many
J gene: TRBJ1-5
D gene: NA
V gene: TRBV20-1
CDR3 protein: CSAREGEGNQPQHF
CDR3 DNA: TGCAGTGCTAGAGAAGGCGAGGGCAATCAGCCCCAGCATTTT

clone size: NA
J gene: TRBJ2-5
D gene: NA
V gene: TRBV6-6
CDR3 protein: CASLDTAEGYQETQYF
CDR3 DNA: TGTGCCAGCCTCGATACAGCGGAGGGGTACCAAGAGACCCAGTACTTC

clone size: NA
J gene: TRBJ2-7
D gene: TRBD1
V gene: TRBV29-1
CDR3 protein: CSVEGTGEAYEQYF
CDR3 DNA: TGCAGCGTTGAAGGGACAGGGGAGGCCTACGAGCAGTACTTC

clone size: NA
J gene: TRBJ2-5
D gene: TRBD2
V gene: TRBV14
CDR3 protein: CASSPLGTSGTTTLRGTQYF
CDR3 DNA: TGTGCCAGCAGCCCCCTGGGAACTAGCGGGACGACAACCCTAAGAGGGACCCAGTACTTT

clone size: NA
J gene: TRBJ2-5
D gene: NA
V gene: TRBV11-2
CDR3 protein: CASSLGVTANAQETQYF
CDR3 DNA: TGTGCCAGCAGCTTAGGAGTCACGGCAAACGCGCAAGAGACCCAGTACTTC

clone size: NA
J gene: TRBJ2-7
D gene: NA
V gene: TRBV4-1
CDR3 protein: CASSQEPYGDAGYEQYF
CDR3 DNA: TGCGCCAGCAGCCAAGAGCCCTATGGAGATGCCGGCTACGAGCAGTACTTC

clone size: NA
J gene: TRBJ2-1
D gene: NA
V gene: TRBV7-9
CDR3 protein: CASSSFSSYNEQFF
CDR3 DNA: TGTGCCAGCAGCTCCTTTAGCTCCTACAATGAGCAGTTCTTC

clone size: few
J gene: TRBJ2-3
D gene: NA
V gene: TRBV7-3
CDR3 protein: CASSRTQQGPQYF
CDR3 DNA: TGTGCCAGCAGCCGAACTCAACAGGGACCGCAGTATTTT

clone size: few
J gene: TRBJ2-2
D gene: NA
V gene: TRBV7-2
CDR3 protein: CASSLEASVQTGELFF
CDR3 DNA: TGTGCCAGCAGCTTAGAGGCTAGCGTCCAGACCGGGGAGCTGTTTTTT

clone size: many
J gene: TRBJ2-7
D gene: NA
V gene: TRBV20-1
CDR3 protein: CSATKGDEQYF
CDR3 DNA: TGCAGTGCTACAAAGGGGGACGAGCAGTACTTC

clone size: NA
J gene: TRBJ2-5
D gene: NA
V gene: TRBV5-1
CDR3 protein: CASSLLALQETQYF
CDR3 DNA: TGCGCCAGCAGCTTGCTGGCACTTCAAGAGACCCAGTACTTC

clone size: NA
J gene: TRBJ2-3
D gene: TRBD2
V gene: TRBV20-1
CDR3 protein: CSAGTTSGIPDTQYF
CDR3 DNA: TGCAGTGCTGGAACGACTAGCGGGATACCAGATACGCAGTATTTT

clone size: few
J gene: TRBJ1-5
D gene: TRBD1
V gene: TRBV12-3/TRBV12-4
CDR3 protein: CASTQGGDRQPQHF
CDR3 DNA: TGTGCCAGCACCCAGGGGGGGGATCGACAGCCCCAGCATTTT

clone size: NA
J gene: TRBJ2-7
D gene: NA
V gene: TRBV10-2
CDR3 protein: CASRGTGLLYEQYF
CDR3 DNA: TGCGCCAGCAGGGGTACAGGGCTACTCTACGAGCAGTACTTC

clone size: NA
J gene: TRBJ2-5
D gene: TRBD1
V gene: TRBV24-1
CDR3 protein: CATSVVWGEGASQETQYF
CDR3 DNA: TGTGCCACCAGTGTTGTGTGGGGCGAGGGGGCCTCACAAGAGACCCAGTACTTC

clone size: many
J gene: TRBJ2-7
D gene: NA
V gene: TRBV29-1
CDR3 protein: CSVVTGSYEQYF
CDR3 DNA: TGCAGCGTTGTTACAGGGAGCTACGAGCAGTACTTC

clone size: few
J gene: TRBJ2-7
D gene: NA
V gene: TRBV4-2
CDR3 protein: CASSQRGTTYEQYF
CDR3 DNA: TGTGCCAGCAGCCAAAGGGGCACCACCTACGAGCAGTACTTC

clone size: once
J gene: TRBJ1-1
D gene: NA
V gene: TRBV11-2
CDR3 protein: CASSLPGTLNTEAFF
CDR3 DNA: TGTGCCAGCAGCCTCCCCGGGACTTTGAACACTGAAGCTTTCTTT

clone size: NA
J gene: TRBJ2-2
D gene: NA
V gene: TRBV4-1
CDR3 protein: CASSHSTSGDGELFF
CDR3 DNA: TGCGCCAGCAGCCATTCGACTAGTGGGGACGGGGAGCTGTTTTTT

clone size: few
J gene: TRBJ2-7
D gene: NA
V gene: TRBV7-9
CDR3 protein: CASSLPPGQGNYEQYF
CDR3 DNA: TGTGCCAGCAGCTTACCCCCGGGACAAGGAAACTACGAGCAGTACTTC

clone size: few
J gene: TRBJ2-7
D gene: NA
V gene: TRBV25-1
CDR3 protein: CASSQTGVLSYEQYF
CDR3 DNA: TGTGCCAGCAGTCAGACCGGGGTCCTCTCCTACGAGCAGTACTTC

clone size: NA
J gene: TRBJ2-2
D gene: TRBD2
V gene: TRBV9
CDR3 protein: CASSDTSGRGLSGELFF
CDR3 DNA: TGTGCCAGCAGCGACACTAGCGGGAGAGGTTTGTCCGGGGAGCTGTTTTTT

clone size: NA
J gene: TRBJ2-3
D gene: TRBD2
V gene: TRBV7-8
CDR3 protein: CASSPSSGSLGTQYF
CDR3 DNA: TGTGCCAGCAGCCCCTCTAGCGGGAGCTTAGGTACGCAGTATTTT

clone size: NA
J gene: TRBJ2-5
D gene: NA
V gene: TRBV10-1
CDR3 protein: CASSEFLPSIQETQYF
CDR3 DNA: TGCGCCAGCAGTGAGTTTCTTCCCAGCATCCAAGAGACCCAGTACTTC

clone size: NA
J gene: TRBJ2-1
D gene: TRBD2
V gene: TRBV24-1
CDR3 protein: CATSDFRAGEGNEQFF
CDR3 DNA: TGTGCCACCAGTGATTTCAGAGCGGGAGAAGGGAATGAGCAGTTCTTC

clone size: many
J gene: TRBJ2-5
D gene: NA
V gene: TRBV2
CDR3 protein: CASSRALQETQYF
CDR3 DNA: TGTGCCAGTAGTCGGGCCTTACAAGAGACCCAGTACTTC

clone size: NA
J gene: TRBJ2-3
D gene: NA
V gene: TRBV27
CDR3 protein: CASASVVGDTQYF
CDR3 DNA: TGTGCCAGCGCCTCGGTGGTTGGAGATACGCAGTATTTT

clone size: few
J gene: TRBJ2-7
D gene: NA
V gene: TRBV11-1
CDR3 protein: CASSLGRREPYEQYF
CDR3 DNA: TGTGCCAGCAGCTTAGGTCGGAGGGAACCTTACGAGCAGTACTTC

clone size: few
J gene: TRBJ2-5
D gene: TRBD2
V gene: TRBV2
CDR3 protein: CASSLRSPGLGQETQYF
CDR3 DNA: TGTGCCAGCAGCCTGAGGTCTCCGGGACTAGGTCAAGAGACCCAGTACTTC

clone size: NA
J gene: TRBJ2-3
D gene: TRBD2
V gene: TRBV6-6
CDR3 protein: CASSRTSGSRRTDTQYF
CDR3 DNA: TGTGCCAGCAGTCGGACTAGCGGGAGTCGGCGAACGGATACGCAGTATTTT

clone size: once
J gene: TRBJ2-1
D gene: NA
V gene: TRBV20-1
CDR3 protein: CSADREGEQFF
CDR3 DNA: TGCAGTGCCGACAGGGAGGGTGAGCAGTTCTTC

clone size: NA
J gene: TRBJ2-5
D gene: NA
V gene: TRBV3-1
CDR3 protein: CAGSQGGGAETQYF
CDR3 DNA: TGTGCCGGCAGCCAGGGGGGAGGGGCAGAGACCCAGTACTTC

clone size: many
J gene: TRBJ1-5
D gene: NA
V gene: TRBV28
CDR3 protein: CASRRGGQPQHF
CDR3 DNA: TGTGCCAGCAGACGAGGCGGTCAGCCCCAGCATTTT

clone size: NA
J gene: TRBJ2-3
D gene: TRBD2
V gene: TRBV20-1
CDR3 protein: CSASHPGTIELTDTQYF
CDR3 DNA: TGCAGTGCTAGCCACCCAGGGACTATCGAACTCACAGATACGCAGTATTTT

clone size: NA
J gene: TRBJ2-7
D gene: TRBD2
V gene: TRBV27
CDR3 protein: CAGSSLRRTSGRRYEQYF
CDR3 DNA: TGTGCCGGCAGTTCACTAAGGCGAACTAGCGGGAGGCGGTACGAGCAGTACTTC

clone size: NA
J gene: TRBJ2-7
D gene: NA
V gene: TRBV21-1
CDR3 protein: CASSPPRGAGRYEQYF
CDR3 DNA: TGTGCCAGCAGCCCTCCCCGAGGAGCGGGAAGGTACGAGCAGTACTTC

clone size: NA
J gene: TRBJ2-3
D gene: TRBD2
V gene: TRBV12-5
CDR3 protein: CASGRTSGSLDTDTQYF
CDR3 DNA: TGTGCTAGTGGTCGCACTAGCGGGAGCTTAGACACAGATACGCAGTATTTT

clone size: NA
J gene: TRBJ2-7
D gene: NA
V gene: TRBV20-1
CDR3 protein: CNAKGYNYEQYF
CDR3 DNA: TGCAATGCAAAGGGTTACAACTACGAGCAGTACTTC

clone size: few
J gene: TRBJ2-7
D gene: TRBD2
V gene: TRBV20-1
CDR3 protein: CSASPSGYNEQYF
CDR3 DNA: TGCAGTGCTAGTCCTAGCGGATACAATGAGCAGTACTTC

clone size: NA
J gene: TRBJ2-5
D gene: NA
V gene: TRBV3-1
CDR3 protein: CASSLTSGGAETQYF
CDR3 DNA: TGTGCCAGCAGCCTAACATCCGGGGGCGCGGAGACCCAGTACTTC

clone size: NA
J gene: TRBJ2-1
D gene: NA
V gene: TRBV14
CDR3 protein: CANSQKLGNEQFF
CDR3 DNA: TGTGCCAACAGCCAGAAGTTAGGCAATGAGCAGTTCTTC

clone size: NA
J gene: TRBJ2-1
D gene: NA
V gene: TRBV11-1
CDR3 protein: CASSPRQDGNNEQFF
CDR3 DNA: TGTGCCAGCAGCCCCAGACAAGACGGAAACAATGAGCAGTTCTTC

clone size: NA
J gene: TRBJ2-3
D gene: TRBD1
V gene: TRBV12-3/TRBV12-4
CDR3 protein: CASRQGTGGYTDTQYF
CDR3 DNA: TGTGCCAGCAGACAGGGGACAGGGGGCTACACAGATACGCAGTATTTT

clone size: NA
J gene: TRBJ2-5
D gene: TRBD1
V gene: TRBV4-1
CDR3 protein: CASSQVRTGGETQYF
CDR3 DNA: TGCGCCAGCAGCCAAGTTCGGACAGGGGGCGAGACCCAGTACTTC

clone size: NA
J gene: TRBJ2-7
D gene: NA
V gene: TRBV28
CDR3 protein: CASSFRQVSYEQYF
CDR3 DNA: TGTGCCAGCAGTTTCCGACAGGTCTCCTACGAGCAGTACTTC

clone size: once
J gene: TRBJ2-1
D gene: NA
V gene: TRBV7-6
CDR3 protein: CASAGTSNNEQFF
CDR3 DNA: TGTGCCAGCGCCGGGACTTCCAACAATGAGCAGTTCTTC

clone size: NA
J gene: TRBJ1-5
D gene: TRBD1
V gene: TRBV20-1
CDR3 protein: CSYRDRVRGEPQHF
CDR3 DNA: TGCAGTTATAGGGACAGGGTCCGCGGGGAGCCCCAGCATTTT

clone size: NA
J gene: TRBJ1-5
D gene: NA
V gene: TRBV6-2/TRBV6-3
CDR3 protein: CASSWAGNSNQPQHF
CDR3 DNA: TGTGCCAGCAGTTGGGCAGGGAATAGCAATCAGCCCCAGCATTTT

clone size: NA
J gene: TRBJ2-3
D gene: NA
V gene: TRBV21-1
CDR3 protein: CASSIRPTSGPTDTQYF
CDR3 DNA: TGTGCCAGCAGCATCCGCCCAACTAGTGGGCCCACAGATACGCAGTATTTT

clone size: NA
J gene: TRBJ1-2
D gene: TRBD1
V gene: TRBV27
CDR3 protein: CASRGTGLRYGYTF
CDR3 DNA: TGTGCCAGCCGGGGGACAGGTCTCCGCTATGGCTACACCTTC